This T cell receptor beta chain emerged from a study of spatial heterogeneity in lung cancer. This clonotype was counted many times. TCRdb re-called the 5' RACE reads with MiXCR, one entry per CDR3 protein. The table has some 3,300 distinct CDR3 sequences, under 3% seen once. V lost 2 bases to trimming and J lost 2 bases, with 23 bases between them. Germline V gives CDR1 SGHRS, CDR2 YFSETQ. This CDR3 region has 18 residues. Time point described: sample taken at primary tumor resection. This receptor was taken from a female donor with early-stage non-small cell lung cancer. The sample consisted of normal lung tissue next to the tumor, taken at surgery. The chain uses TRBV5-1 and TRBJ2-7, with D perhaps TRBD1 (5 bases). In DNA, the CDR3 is TGCGCCAGCAGCTTCTTCGGCGTGACAGTGAATTCAGCCTACGAGCAGTACTTC. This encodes CASSFFGVTVNSAYEQYF.